Below, 19 T cell receptor beta chains from the same sample are listed, as sequenced in a study of T-cell memory formation after mild COVID-19. Each CDR3 protein gets one entry after TCRdb re-called the 5' RACE reads with MiXCR. The table shows fewer than 550,000 distinct CDR3 sequences, with 20% occurring only once. The specimen was PBMCs or a T cell subset sorted from them (not recorded which). The origin of the receptors is an adult woman who had mild COVID-19 (a few samples of this study predate the infection). Cell type and time point are not known.

At least ten counts were recorded for this clonotype. The chain links TRBV21-1 to TRBJ2-7; the table's D call of TRBD1 was not tested on the DNA. TRBV21-1 represents a pseudogene. The CDR3 is made up of 16 amino acids. CDR3 protein: CASSKIRTACYYEQYF. The CDR3 DNA reads as TGTGCCAGCAGCAAGATTAGGACAGCCTGCTACTACGAGCAGTACTTC.

This chain uses TRBV10-3 with TRBJ2-7, with 7 bases matching TRBD2. This CDR3 spans 14 amino acids. Germline assignment: CDR1 ENHRY and CDR2 SYGVKD. After removal of 4 bases from V and 4 bases from J, the junction contained 7 bases not matched to a gene. Here the CDR3 reads CAISASREGYEQYF. CDR3 bases: TGTGCCATCAGTGCATCTAGGGAGGGGTACGAGCAGTACTTC.

V gene TRBV4-1 combines with J gene TRBJ2-7, with a possible D match to TRBD1 (6 bases). In germline, CDR1 is MGHRA, CDR2 YSYEKL. The CDR3 length is 13 residues. Trimming cost V 2 bases and J 4 bases, with 9 bases left between them. The CDR3 nucleotides read TGCGCCAGCAGCCAAACAGGGATGTACGAGCAGTACTTC. It is translated as CASSQTGMYEQYF.

This clonotype showed up just a few times. This chain links TRBV7-6 with TRBJ1-6; 7 bases map to TRBD1. In germline, CDR1 is SGHVS, CDR2 FNYEAQ. Trimming took 1 base from V and 5 from J; bases not matched to a gene: 5. This CDR3 has 16 residues. CDR3 sequence (DNA): TGTGCCAGCAGCTTAGGGACAGGCGGCGATAATTCACCCCTCCACTTT. Translated, it gives CASSLGTGGDNSPLHF.

This clonotype appeared a few times. The V and J genes are TRBV5-1 and TRBJ1-1, with D tentatively TRBD1 (6 bases). Trimming cost V 6 bases and J 4 bases, with 10 bases left between them. The CDR3 consists of 12 residues. Germline V gives CDR1 SGHRS, CDR2 YFSETQ. The CDR3 sequence: CASTTGSTEAFF. The CDR3 DNA follows: TGCGCCAGCACTACAGGGAGCACTGAAGCTTTCTTT.

The rearrangement links TRBV9 to TRBJ1-4; 8 bases agree with TRBD1. V lost 0 bases and J lost 4; bases outside the gene matches: 5. The CDR3 consists of 16 residues. Looked up from germline, CDR1 is SGDLS and CDR2 is YYNGEE. The CDR3 DNA reads as TGTGCCAGCAGCGTAGGCGGACAGGGCGGTAATGAAAAACTGTTTTTT. This gives the protein CASSVGGQGGNEKLFF.

The V call is TRBV12-3 or TRBV12-4, the J call TRBJ2-1; 11 bases fit TRBD1. V was clipped by 4 bases and J by 9 bases; unmatched bases: 2. This CDR3 spans 13 amino acids. CDR3 nucleotide sequence: TGTGCCAGCAGTTGGACAGGGGGCATTGAGCAGTTCTTC. It translates to CASSWTGGIEQFF.

This chain uses TRBV6-5 with TRBJ2-2; D may be TRBD2 (6 bases). The CDR3 spans 15 residues. Germline V lookup: CDR1 MNHEY, CDR2 SVGAGI. The germline V and J ends were trimmed by 3 bases and 4 bases, with 12 bases remaining between them. CDR3 bases: TGTGCCAGCAGTTATGAACCGCGGGGCACCGGGGAGCTGTTTTTT. It translates to CASSYEPRGTGELFF.

The chain couples TRBV27 to TRBJ2-7, with TRBD2 as a possible D gene (6 bases). The V and J ends lost 6 bases and 0 bases respectively, with 15 bases between them. The CDR3 is made up of 15 amino acids. CDR1 is MNHEY, CDR2 SMNVEV, per germline (reference sequence). The CDR3 sequence is CASRTWLRGSYEQYF. DNA of the CDR3: TGTGCCAGCAGGACCTGGTTGCGGGGCTCCTACGAGCAGTACTTC.

V gene TRBV24-1 combines with J gene TRBJ2-7; weak D call: TRBD2 (5 bases). The germline V gene encodes CDR1 KGHDR and CDR2 SFDVKD. V gave up 3 bases and J gave up 4 bases, with 12 bases separating them. The CDR3 loop spans 14 amino acids. This CDR3 reads CATSDALRTYEQYF. The CDR3 region has the DNA TGTGCCACCAGTGATGCACTCCGGACTTACGAGCAGTACTTC.

V and J are TRBV10-3 and TRBJ2-7, with TRBD1 as a possible D gene (7 bases). Germline loops: CDR1 ENHRY, CDR2 SYGVKD. CDR3 length: 13 amino acids. The ends were cut back, 4 bases at V and 3 bases at J, with 10 bases in the middle. In nucleotides, the CDR3 is TGTGCCATCAGTGGCGGGACAGACTACGAGCAGTACTTC. Translated, it gives CAISGGTDYEQYF.

J is TRBJ1-2 and V is TRBV27, with D possibly matching TRBD1 (5 bases). The germline gives CDR1 MNHEY, CDR2 SMNVEV (reference sequence). The V and J ends lost 5 bases and 4 bases respectively, with 17 bases between them. The CDR3 is 15 amino acids. CDR3 region: CASSPRGGEVYGYTF. CDR3 bases: TGTGCCAGCAGTCCCCGCGGGGGGGAAGTCTATGGCTACACCTTC.

This sequence joins TRBV7-8 and TRBJ1-1, with TRBD1 as a possible D gene (5 bases). This CDR3 region has 13 residues. Germline loops: CDR1 SGHVS, CDR2 FQNEAQ. V gave up 0 bases and J gave up 11 bases, with 13 bases separating them. The CDR3: CASSLAGGISAFF. The CDR3 nucleotides read TGTGCCAGCAGCTTAGCGGGGGGGATTAGCGCTTTCTTT.

This clonotype was counted many times. The chain joins TRBV7-3 to TRBJ2-5; tentatively, D is TRBD1 or TRBD2 (5 bases each). The V gene's germline CDR1 is SGHTA and CDR2 FQGTGA. The V and J ends lost 5 bases and 5 bases respectively, with 12 bases between them. The CDR3 has 13 amino acids. The CDR3 loop is CASSLLRGETQYF. The CDR3 nucleotides read TGTGCCAGCAGCCTACTGAGGGGCGAGACCCAGTACTTC. The entire variable domain, with the rest obtained from reference TRBV7-3 and TRBJ2-5, is as follows: GAGVSQTPSNKVTEKGKYVELRCDPISGHTALYWYRQSLGQGPEFLIYFQGTGAADDSGLPNDRFFAVRPEGSVSTLKIQRTERGDSAVYLCASSLLRGETQYFGPGTRLLVL.

This clonotype has more than one count but fewer than ten. This chain connects TRBV9 to TRBJ2-7, with D possibly being TRBD2 (6 bases). Germline CDR1 SGDLS, CDR2 YYNGEE. The CDR3 has 16 residues. The germline V and J ends were trimmed by 0 bases and 0 bases, with 13 bases remaining between them. The CDR3 bases are TGTGCCAGCAGCGTAGGCCCTAGCGCCAGCTCCTACGAGCAGTACTTC. It translates to CASSVGPSASSYEQYF.

This clonotype was observed a handful of times. V usage is TRBV7-3 and J usage is TRBJ2-2; the match to TRBD2 covers 9 bases. This CDR3 comprises 15 residues. Germline V gene data show CDR1 as SGHTA and CDR2 as FQGTGA. J gave up 5 bases and V 3 bases, and 4 bases lay outside the gene matches. The CDR3 spells CASSFSGGITGELFF. CDR3 in DNA: TGTGCCAGCAGCTTTAGCGGGGGTATTACCGGGGAGCTGTTTTTT.

The chain joins TRBV25-1 to TRBJ1-2, with D unresolved. The CDR3 has 13 residues. Germline assignment: CDR1 MGHDK and CDR2 SYGVNS. The V end was cut by 1 base, the J end by 4 bases, with 7 bases between. This CDR3 is CASSESRLYGYTF. CDR3 bases: TGTGCCAGCAGTGAATCCAGGCTCTATGGCTACACCTTC.

The chain employs TRBV12-3 or TRBV12-4 and TRBJ2-3; D perhaps matches TRBD1 (6 bases). V was pared by 5 bases and J by 4 bases, with 13 bases between. The CDR3 length is 14 residues. The CDR3 bases are TGTGCCAGCAGTCTCACAGGGTTTTCAGATACGCAGTATTTT. This codes for CASSLTGFSDTQYF.

The chain employs TRBV12-5 and TRBJ1-2; D remains unclear. CDR3 size: 13 residues. CDR1 and CDR2 (germline): LGHNT, FRNRAP. Trimming cost V 1 base and J 2 bases, with 5 bases left between them. In nucleotides, the CDR3 is TGTGCTAGTGGTTTGGAAGGGAACTATGGCTACACCTTC. Amino acid sequence: CASGLEGNYGYTF.